This T cell receptor beta chain was identified in a study of T cells in Graves' hyperthyroidism and ophthalmopathy (dated by TCRdb to about 2019). With respect to the entire study: Peripheral blood samples were taken at initial diagnosis, before any treatment was given. To identify distinguishing TCR V-J signatures, a discovery cohort of around 100 patients was used, comprising 40 to 45 with Graves' ophthalmopathy and 57 with stable Graves' hyperthyroidism. An independent validation cohort of under 20 hyperthyroidism patients and approximately 16 patients who later progressed to ophthalmopathy tested prospective prediction of ophthalmopathy. For training and testing, the 100 or so patients in the discovery cohort were randomly divided in a 7:3 ratio. In addition, the study compared T-cell repertoires in thyroid tissue and in blood from roughly 6 Graves' hyperthyroidism patients. After blood sampling, hyperthyroidism patients were treated with methimazole at a starting dose of 30 mg daily, and ophthalmopathy patients were treated with high-dose intravenous methylprednisolone. According to the paper, TCR Vbeta CDR3 sequencing was carried out on over 130 peripheral blood samples, which came from around 43 ophthalmopathy, around 74 hyperthyroidism and some 17 progressor patients. What the research found in general, with its limitations: Most expanded thyroid clonotypes (frequency above 0.001) were also detected in blood, a finding suggesting that blood repertoires may reflect thyroid immune responses. Sample size was not statistically predetermined, and investigators were not blinded to group allocation. In validation, the model predicted progression to ophthalmopathy a median of about 6 months before onset, with 65% to 71% sensitivity and more than 72% specificity. In cross-validation, a model built on a 13 V-J signature told ophthalmopathy apart from stable hyperthyroidism with under 90% sensitivity and about 81% specificity, and in testing the same model reached 80%/75%.

The CDR3 covers 16 residues, taking in both the cysteine and the phenylalanine. The only DNA kept is the CDR3, 48 bases in frame from the first base. V lost 3 bases and J lost 6 bases, and the count of bases not matched to a germline gene is 5. CDR1 and CDR2 (MGHRA, YSYEKL) derive from the germline V gene. Hyperthyroidism patients were newly diagnosed, with disease duration under 2 months, and aged 18 to 65 years. Exclusion was applied to patients with uncontrolled infections, other autoimmune diseases, pregnancy or lactation. Diagnoses were established on the basis of clinical symptoms, serum thyroxine and TRAb, thyroid ultrasound, and orbital computed tomography. For progressor patients, blood was drawn at the first diagnosis of hyperthyroidism, before any ophthalmopathy symptoms had appeared. PBMCs were separated from roughly 10 ml of fresh peripheral blood using Ficoll-Paque density gradient centrifugation. Progressor patients were initially diagnosed with Graves' hyperthyroidism and developed ophthalmopathy during follow-up. Trizol reagent was used to extract total RNA, and RNA quality was then checked on an Agilent 2100 Bioanalyzer.

TCR beta CDR3 regions were amplified from RNA transcripts. The TCR CDR3 was subjected to a first round of RT-PCR using the HTBI primer set and the Qiagen OneStep RT-PCR kit. The libraries were constructed in a second round of multiplex PCR and then size-selected and purified. Sequencing of the libraries was done on an Illumina HiSeq2000 using paired-end 100 bp reads. For the original study's pipeline: SOAPnuke was used to process the raw data, with reads discarded if the reads contained adapters or uncalled bases, had a mean Phred below 15, or lacked an exact constant-primer or identifier match. High-quality paired reads were merged with COPE v1.2.5, and unique nucleotide sequences were defined as clonotypes. Clonotypes were aligned to IMGT TRBV, TRBD and TRBJ reference segments using MiTCR v1.1. Only V-J combinations with frequency above 0.0001, covering 99.2% of repertoires, were analysed. The TCS score was defined as F50 (clonal expansion) divided by E x V (chaos), with BLOSUM62-based TCRdist calculated between CDR3 peptides within each V-J. Welch's t-statistics and random forest reduced around 550 V-J features to 13, which were used in a naive Bayes classifier (R e1071). TCRdb reworked the public reads: Q25 trimming with fastp, MiXCR clone assembly, productive beta chains retained. Rows are unified per CDR3 protein, each entry keeping the most common DNA and genes. The V and J calls, along with clone size, are taken from TCRdb and not from the paper's own processing. For this sample there are roughly 180,000 distinct CDR3 sequences; about a tenth appear just once. The leading ten clones occupy approximately 24% of the sample.

Regarding this clonotype: Its specific antigen is unknown. Within one base of it there is no much larger clone, and no base qualities were kept.

This clonotype was sampled from a woman between 18 and 29 years old with Graves' hyperthyroidism that later progressed to Graves' ophthalmopathy. The V and J segments used are TRBV4-1 and TRBJ2-2; 12 of the junction bases match TRBD1. Input material: blood. The CDR3 loop reads CASSQGQGAPAGELFF. The nucleotide sequence is TGCGCCAGCAGCCAGGGACAGGGGGCGCCCGCCGGGGAGCTGTTTTTT.